The sequence of this T cell receptor (beta chain) was determined in a study of response to subunit inactivated influenza vaccine. Overall study findings and caveats: Seasonal influenza vaccination, on each occasion, was suggested by the authors to recruit few new T cells.

About this clonotype: The antigen remains undetermined.

MiXCR, run by TCRdb on the RT-PCR reads, gives a single entry per CDR3 protein. The data show 600,000 to 850,000 distinct CDR3 sequences, with roughly 15% seen just once and about 7.4% held by the top ten. The starting material was PBMCs from blood, obtained 14 days before vaccination. The receptor comes from a man aged 50 to 60 who received an inactivated influenza vaccine.

The CDR3, as DNA: TGTGCCAGCAGCTTAGTCGGCGGTCAGGGGGCATGGAATGAGCAGTTCTTC. As protein: CASSLVGGQGAWNEQFF. The chain couples TRBV11-1 to TRBJ2-1; 8 bases fit TRBD1. Germline V CDR1 and CDR2: SGHAT, FQDESV (reference sequence). CDR3 length equals 17 residues. The ends lost 1 base at V and 7 bases at J; junction bases unmatched: 12. Full variable domain (remainder filled in from reference TRBV11-1 and TRBJ2-1): EAEVAQSPRYKITEKSQAVAFWCDPISGHATLYWYRQILGQGPELLVQFQDESVVDDSQLPKDRFSAERLKGVDSTLKIQPAELGDSAMYLCASSLVGGQGAWNEQFFGPGTRLTVL.